The source of this T cell receptor beta chain is a study of OX40 agonist ivuxolimab in advanced cancers. Here immunoSEQ multiplex PCR was the method, and the copy in TCRdb shows in-frame clones only, minus some. The sample has some 81,000 clones, around 86% seen once. Trimming left V 5 bases short and J 3 bases short, with 20 bases between. Germline V lookup: CDR1 LNHDA, CDR2 SQIVND (reference sequence). The CDR3 length is 16 residues. The specimen was CD4+ or CD8+ T cells sorted from blood, collected in a trial of the OX40 agonist ivuxolimab. The V gene is TRBV19, the J gene TRBJ2-7, with D perhaps TRBD1 (5 bases). The TCR sequence derives from an adult with an advanced solid tumor such as melanoma, head and neck, liver or kidney cancer. CDR3 bases: TGTGCCAGTAGTCCTGGTTTCGGTGGGGCATACTACGAGCAGTACTTC. Encoded protein: CASSPGFGGAYYEQYF.